This TCR beta chain was profiled in a study of identifying expanded T cells in peripheral blood. Assay: immunoSEQ multiplex PCR; the TCRdb copy retains only in-frame clones and omits some. This sample has 70,000 to 100,000 clones, with about 90% found just once. V was clipped by 3 bases and J by 4 bases, with 18 bases between them. The CDR3 totals 16 residues. The germline V gene encodes CDR1 MNHEY and CDR2 SVGAGI. The clonotype comes from a person aged 18 to 75 in good health. Sequenced: blood. The rearrangement joins TRBV6-5 to TRBJ1-2, with D possibly being TRBD1 (5 bases). CDR3 loop: CASSYSRQGTTYGYTF. In nucleotides, the CDR3 is TGTGCCAGCAGTTATTCTCGTCAGGGAACAACCTATGGCTACACCTTC.